A selection of T cell receptor beta chains follows, all from one sample in a study of beta chain features in type 1 diabetes. TCRdb's copy holds only in-frame clones and misses some; the assay was immunoSEQ multiplex PCR. The sample shows roughly 400,000 clones, roughly 16% of them seen only once. The sample taken for sequencing was naive CD4+ T cells from blood. The receptor source for this set is a woman aged 18-35 years in good health. Both conserved end residues are part of each CDR3. The D gene is left open where the match is weak. Part of the rows lack a size; the others show once, few, many or a class for expanded clones.

v_call,d_call,cdr3_length,clone_size,j_call,cdr3_nt,cdr3_aa
TRBV5-1,-,17,few,TRBJ2-2,TGCGCCAGCAGCAGTTTCCCCGCCAGCGGACCCACCGGGGAGCTGTTTTTT,CASSSFPASGPTGELFF
TRBV7-3,-,15,-,TRBJ2-3,TGTGCCAGCAGCCCCCACTTGGGGGCTCGGGATACGCAGTATTTT,CASSPHLGARDTQYF
TRBV11-3,TRBD2,14,-,TRBJ2-1,TGTGCCAGCAGCCGACGGGACTATGGCAATGAGCAGTTCTTC,CASSRRDYGNEQFF
TRBV7-2,-,14,-,TRBJ2-2,TGTGCCAGCAACCCCCAGGGAAACACCGGGGAGCTGTTTTTT,CASNPQGNTGELFF
TRBV11-2,TRBD1,18,-,TRBJ1-2,TGTGCCAGCAGACCCACCGGGACAGGGCCTCAATCCACCTATGGCTACACCTTC,CASRPTGTGPQSTYGYTF
TRBV30,-,13,-,TRBJ2-1,TGTGCCTGGTACGACCGGACAGTAGAGCAGCAGTTCTTC,CAWYDRTVEQQFF
TRBV28,TRBD2,16,-,TRBJ2-7,TGTGCCAGCAGTCGGGCTAGCGGAATAACCGGCGGGGAGCAGTACTTC,CASSRASGITGGEQYF
TRBV2,-,13,-,TRBJ1-5,TGTGCCAGCAGTGTAGAGAGCAATCAGCCCCAGCATTTT,CASSVESNQPQHF
TRBV7-9,TRBD1,15,few,TRBJ2-5,TGTGCCAGCAGCACGACCAGGGGGCGAAAAGAGACCCAGTACTTC,CASSTTRGRKETQYF
TRBV6-6,TRBD1,15,few,TRBJ2-7,TGTGCCAGCAGTACGGGACAGGGGGCCACCTACGAGCAGTACTTC,CASSTGQGATYEQYF
TRBV4-2,TRBD2,15,-,TRBJ2-1,TGTGCCAGCAGCCAAGATAGTCTAGCGGTGGATGAGCAGTTCTTC,CASSQDSLAVDEQFF
TRBV21-1,-,16,-,TRBJ1-4,TGTGCCAGCAGCAAAGACCCGGACAGGGGAGAAGAAAAACTGTTTTTT,CASSKDPDRGEEKLFF
TRBV15,-,12,-,TRBJ2-3,TGTGCCACCAGCGCTGATGGGCGAGCGCAGTATTTT,CATSADGRAQYF
TRBV20-1,-,11,few,TRBJ1-1,TGCAGTGTTCAGGGTCCTGGTGAAGCTTTCTTT,CSVQGPGEAFF
TRBV15,TRBD1,15,few,TRBJ1-3,TGTGCCACCAGCAGAGAGGACAGGGCTGGAAACACCATATATTTT,CATSREDRAGNTIYF
TRBV10-3,-,12,-,TRBJ1-2,TGTGCCATCTCCGAGGTAGCCTATGGCTACACCTTC,CAISEVAYGYTF
TRBV6-6,-,11,few,TRBJ1-2,TGTGCCAGCAGTTCCGGACAGGGCTACACCTTC,CASSSGQGYTF
TRBV7-3,-,16,few,TRBJ2-2,TGTGCCAGCAGCTTGGGTAGCGGAGCTTACACCGGGGAGCTGTTTTTT,CASSLGSGAYTGELFF
TRBV27,TRBD2,15,-,TRBJ2-5,TGTGCCAGCAGTTCTTGGTCGGGGGGGAAAGAGACCCAGTACTTC,CASSSWSGGKETQYF
TRBV29-1,-,14,few,TRBJ2-7,TGCAGCGTTGCTCCCGCTGGGGGCCCCTACGAGCAGTACTTC,CSVAPAGGPYEQYF
TRBV11-2,TRBD1,16,-,TRBJ2-7,TGTGCCAGCAGCCTCCCAGGACAGGGGGCTTCCTACGAGCAGTACTTC,CASSLPGQGASYEQYF
TRBV6-5,TRBD2,15,-,TRBJ2-7,TGTGCCAGCAGTCTCGGACTAGCGGGTTATTACGAGCAGTACTTC,CASSLGLAGYYEQYF
TRBV29-1,TRBD2,12,few,TRBJ2-5,TGCAGCGCCAGCGGGAGGGGGGAGACCCAGTACTTC,CSASGRGETQYF
TRBV25-1,-,16,-,TRBJ2-3,TGTGCCAGCAGTGAATTTGGCTCACGCACCACAGATACGCAGTATTTT,CASSEFGSRTTDTQYF
TRBV30,-,13,-,TRBJ2-7,TGTGCCTGGGTAGCGGAGAGCTCCTACGAGCAGTACTTC,CAWVAESSYEQYF
TRBV30,-,12,few,TRBJ1-3,TGTGCCTGGACGGGCTCTGGAAACACCATATATTTT,CAWTGSGNTIYF
TRBV5-1,TRBD1,16,-,TRBJ2-2,TGCGCCAGCAGCTTAAAACAGGGGGCTGTCACCGGGGAGCTGTTTTTT,CASSLKQGAVTGELFF
TRBV19,TRBD2,15,once,TRBJ2-1,TGTGCCAGTAGACCAAAAGCGGGGGCCTACAATGAGCAGTTCTTC,CASRPKAGAYNEQFF
TRBV7-9,-,13,few,TRBJ2-5,TGTGCCAGCAGTCCCGGACAGCAAGAGACCCAGTACTTC,CASSPGQQETQYF
TRBV27,TRBD1,14,-,TRBJ2-7,TGTGCCAGCAGCCGGACAGGGGGAAACTACGAGCAGTACTTC,CASSRTGGNYEQYF
TRBV2,TRBD2,12,-,TRBJ2-6,TGTGCCAGCAAGCGGGGACCCAACGTCCTGACTTTC,CASKRGPNVLTF
TRBV9,-,16,few,TRBJ2-3,TGTGCCAGCAGCGTAGGAGGCGTCGGGAGCACAGATACGCAGTATTTT,CASSVGGVGSTDTQYF
TRBV30,TRBD2,14,-,TRBJ2-3,TGTGCCTGGAACCGCGGGGGGCGCCCAGATACGCAGTATTTT,CAWNRGGRPDTQYF